The 9 T cell receptor beta chains given below trace back to one sample, sequenced in a study of blood T cell repertoires in COVID-19. TCRdb's copy holds only in-frame clones and misses some; the assay was immunoSEQ multiplex PCR. Among 70,000 to 90,000 clones listed, 75% to 95% were seen once. The material sequenced was peripheral blood. The receptors here all came from a human donor in a cohort sampled during active COVID-19.

This chain joins TRBV11-2 and TRBJ2-5; possible D gene TRBD1, 7 bases. Germline lookup yields CDR1 SGHAT and CDR2 FQNNGV. Trimming took 0 bases from V and 7 from J, leaving 15 bases between them. The CDR3 has 15 amino acids. CDR3 DNA sequence: TGTGCCAGCAGCTTAGAAGGGGGCCCGCGGGGGACCCAGTACTTC. This codes for CASSLEGGPRGTQYF.

The chain is built from TRBV2 and TRBJ2-7, with 12 bases lining up with TRBD2. This CDR3 region has 16 residues. V was clipped by 6 bases and J by 2 bases; unmatched bases: 8. In germline, CDR1 is SNHLY, CDR2 FYNNEI. The chain's CDR3 is CASRDTSGGLTYEQYF. The DNA of the CDR3 is TGTGCCAGCAGGGACACTAGCGGGGGGCTTACCTACGAGCAGTACTTC.

Details on this clone: Other DNA sequences in this specimen translate into the identical CDR3. The chain is built from TRBV5-1 and TRBJ1-1; D is ambiguous. CDR1 is SGHRS and CDR2 is YFSETQ in the germline V gene. V was trimmed by 0 bases and J by 1 base, leaving 7 bases between them. This CDR3 has 14 amino acids. As DNA, the CDR3 is TGCGCCAGCAGCTTGGGGGCAGGGAACACTGAAGCTTTCTTT. This sequence encodes CASSLGAGNTEAFF.

This chain connects TRBV18 to TRBJ1-5, with D hard to call. CDR3 length equals 14 residues. Germline assignment: CDR1 KGHSH and CDR2 LQKENI. Trimming cost V 3 bases and J 5 bases, with 11 bases left between them. The CDR3 bases are TGTGCCAGCTCACCCCCCCCCGGGGATCAGCCCCAGCATTTT. This translates into CASSPPPGDQPQHF.

This clone has a handful of counts. The chain uses TRBV11-2 and TRBJ2-3, with 8 bases lining up with TRBD2. The CDR3 consists of 16 residues. V shed 5 bases, J shed 0 bases, and the junction held 7 bases outside the gene matches. Germline V CDR1 and CDR2: SGHAT, FQNNGV. The CDR3 protein is CASSPRVAGSTDTQYF. CDR3 in DNA: TGTGCCAGCAGCCCCCGGGTAGCGGGGAGCACAGATACGCAGTATTTT.

The CDR3, as DNA: TGTGCCAGCAGTCACCAGGGGAGCTCCTACAATGAGCAGTTCTTC. Its translation: CASSHQGSSYNEQFF. This sequence joins TRBV6-5 and TRBJ2-1; D might be TRBD1 (6 bases). V lost 5 bases and J 0 bases, leaving 11 bases between the germline ends. The length of the CDR3 is 15 residues. Per the germline V gene, CDR1 is MNHEY and CDR2 is SVGAGI.

The rearrangement uses TRBV29-1 and TRBJ1-1, with D unresolved. This CDR3 is built from 13 residues. Germline V gives CDR1 SQVTM, CDR2 ANQGSEA. The V end was cut by 6 bases, the J end by 3 bases, with 14 bases between. In DNA, the CDR3 is TGCAGCGTGAGGTTGGGAGGTGACACTGAAGCTTTCTTT. As protein: CSVRLGGDTEAFF.

The chain links TRBV3-1 (or the pseudogene TRBV3-2) to TRBJ2-3; D perhaps matches TRBD1 (5 bases). The CDR3 covers 13 residues. Trimming stripped 1 base from V and 9 bases from J, with 11 bases between. CDR1 is LGHDT, CDR2 YNNKEL, per germline (reference sequence). CDR3 amino acids: CASSQGGAQTQYF. The CDR3 nucleotides read TGTGCCAGCAGCCAAGGGGGCGCACAAACGCAGTATTTT.

V is TRBV6-5 and J is TRBJ1-2, with D maybe TRBD1 (6 bases). Germline V CDR1 and CDR2: MNHEY, SVGAGI. CDR3 length equals 13 residues. Trimming took off 6 bases at V and 6 bases at J, with 14 bases between the two ends. CDR3 in DNA: TGTGCCAGCAGCGCCGGACAGTTCCATGGCTACACCTTC. This codes for CASSAGQFHGYTF.